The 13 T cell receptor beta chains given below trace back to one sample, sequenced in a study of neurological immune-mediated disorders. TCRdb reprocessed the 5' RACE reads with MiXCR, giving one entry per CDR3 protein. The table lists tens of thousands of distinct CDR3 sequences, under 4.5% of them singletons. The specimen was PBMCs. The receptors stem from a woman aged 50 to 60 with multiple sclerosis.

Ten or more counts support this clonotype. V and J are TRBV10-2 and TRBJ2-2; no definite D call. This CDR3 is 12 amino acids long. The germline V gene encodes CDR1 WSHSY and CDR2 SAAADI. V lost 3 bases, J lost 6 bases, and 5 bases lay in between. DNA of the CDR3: TGCGCCAGCAGTGAATGGGCCGGGGAGCTGTTTTTT. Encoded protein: CASSEWAGELFF.

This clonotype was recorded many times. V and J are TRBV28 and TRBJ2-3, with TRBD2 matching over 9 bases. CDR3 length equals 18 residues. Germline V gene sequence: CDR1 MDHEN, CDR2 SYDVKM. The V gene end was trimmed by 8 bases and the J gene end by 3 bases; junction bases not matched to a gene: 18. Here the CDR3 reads CASGPRSLRGGRTDTQYF. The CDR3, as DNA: TGTGCCAGCGGTCCCCGGTCCCTGCGGGGGGGAAGGACAGATACGCAGTATTTT.

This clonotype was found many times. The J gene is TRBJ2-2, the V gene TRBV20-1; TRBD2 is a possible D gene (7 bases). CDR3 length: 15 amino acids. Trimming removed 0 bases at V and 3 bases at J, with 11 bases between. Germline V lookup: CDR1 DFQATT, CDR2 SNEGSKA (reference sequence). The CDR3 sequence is CSAREGGPHTGELFF. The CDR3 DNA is TGCAGTGCTAGAGAGGGGGGGCCCCACACCGGGGAGCTGTTTTTT.

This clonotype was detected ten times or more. The CDR3 DNA sequence: TGTGCCAGCAGCTTTCAGACAGGGGTAGGAGATACGCAGTATTTT. It yields the protein CASSFQTGVGDTQYF. The rearrangement joins TRBV7-2 to TRBJ2-3, with TRBD1 matching 8 bases. The CDR3 is made up of 15 amino acids. Germline V gene sequence: CDR1 SGHTA, CDR2 FQGNSA. J gave up 5 bases and V 3 bases, and 7 bases lay outside the gene matches.

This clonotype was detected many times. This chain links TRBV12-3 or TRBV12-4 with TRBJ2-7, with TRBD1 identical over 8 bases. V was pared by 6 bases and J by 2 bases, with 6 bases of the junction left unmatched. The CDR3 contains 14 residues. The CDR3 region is CASRPQGAPYEQYF. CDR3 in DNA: TGTGCCAGCAGACCCCAGGGGGCCCCCTACGAGCAGTACTTC.

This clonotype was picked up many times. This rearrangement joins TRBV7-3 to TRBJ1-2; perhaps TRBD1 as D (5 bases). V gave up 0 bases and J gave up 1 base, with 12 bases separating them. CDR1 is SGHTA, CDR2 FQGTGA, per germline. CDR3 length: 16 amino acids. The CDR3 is CASSLTRDGINYGYTF. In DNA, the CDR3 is TGTGCCAGCAGCTTAACTCGGGACGGTATTAACTATGGCTACACCTTC.

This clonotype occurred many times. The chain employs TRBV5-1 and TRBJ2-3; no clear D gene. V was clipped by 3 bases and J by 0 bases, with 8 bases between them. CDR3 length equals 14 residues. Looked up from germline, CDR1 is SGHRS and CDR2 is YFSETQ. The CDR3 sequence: CASSWDTSTDTQYF. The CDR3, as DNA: TGCGCCAGCAGCTGGGATACTAGCACAGATACGCAGTATTTT.

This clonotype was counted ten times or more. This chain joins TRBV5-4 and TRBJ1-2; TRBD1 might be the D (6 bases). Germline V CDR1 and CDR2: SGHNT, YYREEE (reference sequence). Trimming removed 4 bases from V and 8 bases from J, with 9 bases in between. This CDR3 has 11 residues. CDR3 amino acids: CASSRRGGYTF. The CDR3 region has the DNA TGTGCCAGCAGCCGCAGGGGCGGCTACACCTTC. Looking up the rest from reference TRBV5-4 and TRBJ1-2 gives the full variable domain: ETGVTQSPTHLIKTRGQQVTLRCSSQSGHNTVSWYQQALGQGPQFIFQYYREEENGRGNFPPRFSGLQFPNYSSELNVNALELDDSALYLCASSRRGGYTFGSGTRLTVV.

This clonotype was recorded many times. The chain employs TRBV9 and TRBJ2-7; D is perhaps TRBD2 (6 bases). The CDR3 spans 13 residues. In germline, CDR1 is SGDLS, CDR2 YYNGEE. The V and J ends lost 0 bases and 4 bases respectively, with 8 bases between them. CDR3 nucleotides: TGTGCCAGCAGCGTAGAGGAGGGTTACGAGCAGTACTTC. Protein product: CASSVEEGYEQYF.

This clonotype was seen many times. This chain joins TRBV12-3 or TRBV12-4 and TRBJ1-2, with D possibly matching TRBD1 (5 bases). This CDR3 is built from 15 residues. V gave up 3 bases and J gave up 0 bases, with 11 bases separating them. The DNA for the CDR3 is TGTGCCAGCAGTTTGCGTTCGACAGCTAACTATGGCTACACCTTC. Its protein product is CASSLRSTANYGYTF.

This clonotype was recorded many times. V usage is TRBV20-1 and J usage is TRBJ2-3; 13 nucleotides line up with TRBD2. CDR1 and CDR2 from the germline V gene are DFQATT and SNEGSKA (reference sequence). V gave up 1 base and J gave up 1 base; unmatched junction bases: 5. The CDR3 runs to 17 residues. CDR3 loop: CSARVRTSGGGTDTQYF. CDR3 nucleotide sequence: TGCAGTGCTAGAGTCAGGACTAGCGGGGGCGGCACAGATACGCAGTATTTT.

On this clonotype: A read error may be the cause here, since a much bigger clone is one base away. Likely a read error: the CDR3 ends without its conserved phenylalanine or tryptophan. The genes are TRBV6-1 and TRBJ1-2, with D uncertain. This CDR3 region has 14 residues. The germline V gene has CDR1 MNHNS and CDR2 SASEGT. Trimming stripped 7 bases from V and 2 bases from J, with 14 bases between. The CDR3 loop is CASISQSLNYGYTC. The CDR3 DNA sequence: TGTGCCAGCATTTCCCAGTCCCTAAACTATGGCTACACCTGC.

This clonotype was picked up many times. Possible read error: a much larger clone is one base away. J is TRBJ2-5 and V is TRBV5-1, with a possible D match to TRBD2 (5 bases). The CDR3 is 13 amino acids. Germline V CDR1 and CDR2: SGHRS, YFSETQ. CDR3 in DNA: TGCGTCAGCAGCTTGGAGGTTGAAGAGACCCAGTACTTC. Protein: CVSSLEVEETQYF. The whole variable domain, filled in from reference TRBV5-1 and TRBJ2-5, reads KAGVTQTPRYLIKTRGQQVTLSCSPISGHRSVSWYQQTPGQGLQFLFEYFSETQRNKGNFPGRFSGRQFSNSRSEMNVSTLELGDSALYLCVSSLEVEETQYFGPGTRLLVL.